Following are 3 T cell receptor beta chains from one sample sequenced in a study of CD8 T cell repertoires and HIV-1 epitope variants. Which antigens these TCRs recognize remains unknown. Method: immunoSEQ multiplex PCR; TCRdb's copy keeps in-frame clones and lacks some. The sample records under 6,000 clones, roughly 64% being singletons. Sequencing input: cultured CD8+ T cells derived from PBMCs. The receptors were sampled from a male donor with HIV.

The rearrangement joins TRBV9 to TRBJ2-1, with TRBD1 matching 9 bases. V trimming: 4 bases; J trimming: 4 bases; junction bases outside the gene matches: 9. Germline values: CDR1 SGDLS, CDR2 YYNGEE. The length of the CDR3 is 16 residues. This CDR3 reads CASSPETGGYYNEQFF. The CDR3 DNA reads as TGTGCCAGCAGCCCTGAGACAGGGGGTTATTACAATGAGCAGTTCTTC.

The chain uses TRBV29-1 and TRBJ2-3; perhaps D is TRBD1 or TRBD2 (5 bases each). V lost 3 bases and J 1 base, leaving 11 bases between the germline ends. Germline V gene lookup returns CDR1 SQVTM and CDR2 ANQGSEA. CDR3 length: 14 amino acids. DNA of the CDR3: TGCAGCGTTGAGGGGGAATTGGGCACAGATACGCAGTATTTT. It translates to CSVEGELGTDTQYF.

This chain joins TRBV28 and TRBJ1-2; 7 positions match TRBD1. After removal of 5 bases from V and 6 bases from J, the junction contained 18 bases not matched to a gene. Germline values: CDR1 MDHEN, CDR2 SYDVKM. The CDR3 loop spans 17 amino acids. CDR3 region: CASSPRQGGRRVHGYTF. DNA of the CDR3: TGTGCCAGCAGTCCCCGACAGGGAGGGCGTAGGGTGCATGGCTACACCTTC.